A selection of T cell receptor beta chains follows, all from one sample in a study of blood T cell repertoires in COVID-19. Assay used: immunoSEQ multiplex PCR; TCRdb lists only in-frame clones, some missing. The profile covers under 300,000 clones, with around 90% appearing a single time and over 6% taken by the ten largest. Source material: PBMCs or T cells enriched from blood (not recorded which). These receptor sequences come from a woman aged 25 to 45 with acute COVID-19. Both conserved end residues are part of each CDR3. The D gene is left open where the match is weak. For some rows the clone size is stated as once, few or many, or as a class when expanded; others skip it.

TRBD1,TRBJ1-5,few,TRBV27,TGTGCCAGCAGTTCGGGGGACAGGGGTGGCCAGCCCCAGCATTTT,CASSSGDRGGQPQHF
TRBD2,TRBJ2-3,-,TRBV7-2,TGTGCCAGCAGCTCAGTGGCGGGACTAGTCGGCACAGATACGCAGTATTTT,CASSSVAGLVGTDTQYF
TRBD2,TRBJ2-5,-,TRBV29-1,TGCAGCGGCCTGACTAGCGGGGGGCAACAAGAGACCCAGTACTTC,CSGLTSGGQQETQYF
-,TRBJ2-1,-,TRBV4-3,TGCGCCAGCAGCCAAGATGGGCAGTACAATGAGCAGTTCTTC,CASSQDGQYNEQFF
TRBD1,TRBJ2-3,-,TRBV7-2,TGTGCCAGCAGCTCGACAGGGGGAACTAGCACAGATACGCAGTATTTT,CASSSTGGTSTDTQYF
TRBD2,TRBJ2-3,-,TRBV15,TGTGCCACCAGCAGACCCCACTGGACTAGCGGGGTTTCGCAGTATTTT,CATSRPHWTSGVSQYF
-,TRBJ2-5,-,TRBV11-2,TGTGCCAGCAGCTTAGATGAGGGGGCCCAGTACTTC,CASSLDEGAQYF
TRBD2,TRBJ2-1,-,TRBV27,TGTGCCAGCCGGACTAGCGGGACCAATGAGCAGTTCTTC,CASRTSGTNEQFF
-,TRBJ2-7,-,TRBV6-1,TGTGCCAGCAGTGAAGAGGTGACTAGTTCCTACGAGCAGTACTTC,CASSEEVTSSYEQYF
-,TRBJ1-4,-,TRBV15,TGTGCCACCAGCGTCACTACTAATGAAAAACTGTTTTTT,CATSVTTNEKLFF
-,TRBJ2-3,-,TRBV14,TGTGCCAGCAGCCAACGGGTCTATACGCAGTATTTT,CASSQRVYTQYF
-,TRBJ2-1,once,TRBV3-1/TRBV3-2,TGTGCCAGCAGTGGGCCCTACAATGAGCAGTTCTTC,CASSGPYNEQFF
-,TRBJ1-4,-,TRBV5-4,TGTGCCAGCAGCGCCCGGGCCCCAGGGGCGGCAACTAATGAAAAACTGTTTTTT,CASSARAPGAATNEKLFF
TRBD2,TRBJ2-3,once,TRBV5-8,TGTGCCAGCAGCTGGGCTCTAGCGGTGGGCGGAGATACGCAGTATTTT,CASSWALAVGGDTQYF
TRBD1,TRBJ1-2,-,TRBV7-9,TGTGCCAGCAGCTTGAATTTAGGGACAGGAGGACTCTATGGCTACACCTTC,CASSLNLGTGGLYGYTF
-,TRBJ1-5,once,TRBV19,TGTGCCAGTAGTATAGAAGCCGGGAATCAGCCCCAGCATTTT,CASSIEAGNQPQHF
-,TRBJ1-1,-,TRBV9,TGTGCCAGCAGCGCCGGGGGTGGCACTGAAGCTTTCTTT,CASSAGGGTEAFF
-,TRBJ1-6,-,TRBV5-1,TGCGCCAGCAGCTGGGGACAAATGGATTCACCCCTCCACTTT,CASSWGQMDSPLHF
-,TRBJ1-5,-,TRBV6-5,TGTGCCAGCAGTTACTCAAACGGGCCCCAGCATTTT,CASSYSNGPQHF
-,TRBJ1-2,-,TRBV18,TGTGCCAGCTCCCCCGGCAGGGCGGACGGCTACACCTTC,CASSPGRADGYTF
-,TRBJ1-1,-,TRBV21-1,TGTGCCAGCAGCAAAATCAGGGGCACTGAAGCTTTCTTT,CASSKIRGTEAFF
-,TRBJ1-5,-,TRBV19,TGTGCCAGTAGTATACAGGGGACTAGCAATCAGCCCCAGCATTTT,CASSIQGTSNQPQHF
-,TRBJ2-3,-,TRBV7-9,TGTGCCAGCAGCCAGGCCCACGACAGTTCAGATACGCAGTATTTT,CASSQAHDSSDTQYF
TRBD1,TRBJ1-2,-,TRBV7-6,TGTGCCAGCAGCTCACCGGGACAGGGATACTATGGCTACACCTTC,CASSSPGQGYYGYTF
-,TRBJ2-1,-,TRBV4-1,TGCGCCAGCAGCCAAGATCGGGTAGAGCGGGTGAATGAGCAGTTCTTC,CASSQDRVERVNEQFF
-,TRBJ2-7,-,TRBV2,TGTGCCAGCAGTGGCACGAGACTATACGAGCAGTACTTC,CASSGTRLYEQYF
-,TRBJ2-7,-,TRBV20-1,TGCAGTGCTAGTGCTCGACTCACACACTGGGAGCAGTACTTC,CSASARLTHWEQYF
-,TRBJ1-4,-,TRBV6-5,TGTGCCAGCACGATCACCAGATCTAATGAAAAACTGTTTTTT,CASTITRSNEKLFF
-,TRBJ2-1,once,TRBV28,TGTGCCAGCGGAGACTTGAGCTCCTACAATGAGCAGTTCTTC,CASGDLSSYNEQFF
-,TRBJ1-2,-,TRBV4-1,TGCGCCAGCAGCCGAGAAGACAGCTCACTGGATGGCTACACCTTC,CASSREDSSLDGYTF
TRBD1,TRBJ1-5,-,TRBV5-6,TGTGCCAGCAGCGGAGGGGGCGGGCAGCCCCAGCATTTT,CASSGGGGQPQHF
-,TRBJ1-1,once,TRBV10-2,TGCGCCAGCAGTGAGTCGAGGTCGGCAGGGTGGTGGGACACTGAAGCTTTCTTT,CASSESRSAGWWDTEAFF
-,TRBJ2-6,once,TRBV7-9,TGTGCCAGCAACACTAGTGCCCAGGTTTATGGTGGGGCCAACGTCCTGACTTTC,CASNTSAQVYGGANVLTF
-,TRBJ2-2,-,TRBV19,TGTGCCAGTAGGACAGGAGTAACCGGGGAGCTGTTTTTT,CASRTGVTGELFF
-,TRBJ2-1,-,TRBV5-1,TGCGCCAGCAGCGAGGTTAGTTGGGATGAGCAGTTCTTC,CASSEVSWDEQFF